This T cell receptor (beta chain) was sequenced during a study of CD8+ T cells in alopecia areata. Study-wide points: There were also resident alphabeta T cells of normal skin sequenced in scalp samples. In lesional scalp, particularly from alopecia totalis/universalis, clonality was higher than in normal scalp.

The ends were cut back, 4 bases at V and 5 bases at J, with 17 bases in the middle. The CDR3 is made up of 14 amino acids. Germline values: CDR1 SQVTM, CDR2 ANQGSEA. Note on this clone: Its antigen is not identified.

Reverse transcription of extracted RNA yielded cDNA, which provided the sequencing template. Sequencing used immunoSEQ multiplex PCR; TCRdb keeps in-frame clones, though not all of them. Of about 150,000 clones listed, less than 65% are singletons. The receptor comes from a human donor in good health. J is TRBJ1-1 and V is TRBV29-1; D may be TRBD1 (5 bases). Material: CD8+ T cells sorted from blood. CDR3 sequence (DNA): TGCAGCGTTGCTATGGGACGAGGAACGACTGAAGCTTTCTTT. It specifies CSVAMGRGTTEAFF.